This T cell receptor beta chain was retrieved from a study of blood T cells in healthy people across ages. The CDR3 extends over 16 amino acids. V lost 1 base and J lost 0; bases outside the gene matches: 4. CDR1 MGHRA and CDR2 YSYEKL come from the germline V gene. This clonotype was counted ten times or more. Its specificity is not known. Then a second PCR, running about 7 to 11 cycles, was carried out with a sample-barcoded 5' primer and a J-beta primer mix. Each sample yielded at least 2.5 million CDR3-containing paired-end reads. TCRdb ran MiXCR on the 5' RACE reads and lists one entry per CDR3 protein. The table lists about 1.6 million distinct CDR3 sequences, roughly 32% of them singletons. General observations from the study: Older age coincided with a roughly linear decline in TCR beta diversity per million T cells.

Input material: blood. The receptor's source is a woman aged 25 to 39 in good health. This chain connects TRBV4-1 to TRBJ2-3, with TRBD2 identical over 7 bases. CDR3 in amino acids: CASSQVHSGSTDTQYF. In nucleotides, the CDR3 is TGCGCCAGCAGCCAAGTGCATAGCGGGAGCACAGATACGCAGTATTTT.